The rows below give T cell receptor beta chains drawn from one sample of a study of CD8+ T cells in alopecia areata. The protocol was immunoSEQ multiplex PCR, while the TCRdb copy is restricted to in-frame clones and leaves out a portion. Here the sample spans 90,000 to 150,000 clones, about two fifths being singletons. Sequences were obtained from CD4+ T cells sorted from blood. Receptor source: a human donor with alopecia areata. CDR3s include the opening cysteine and the closing phenylalanine or tryptophan. D genes are given only for firm matches.

V,D,J,CDR3
TRBV27,TRBD1,TRBJ2-6,CASSSGGLGANVLTF
TRBV27,TRBD2,TRBJ2-1,CASSLSGGGVYGEQFF
TRBV19,NA,TRBJ2-1,CASSIDRVSLQFF
TRBV29-1,TRBD2,TRBJ2-3,CSYRLAGAADTQYF
TRBV7-6,NA,TRBJ2-7,CASSSLGGPYEQYF
TRBV6-4,TRBD1,TRBJ2-1,CASSDDRGGEQFF
TRBV4-3,NA,TRBJ2-1,CASSQAAGKSDEQFF
TRBV30,NA,TRBJ2-2,CAWSVRAAGELFF
TRBV28,NA,TRBJ1-2,CASSLGDLYGYTF
TRBV5-1,TRBD1,TRBJ2-7,CASSLTQGAGLEQYF
TRBV5-1,NA,TRBJ2-1,CASTFQPKQLGTYNEQFF
TRBV29-1,TRBD1,TRBJ2-7,CSVRDRTTYEQYF
TRBV7-9,TRBD1,TRBJ1-1,CASTPSGDRGITEAFF